The 16 T cell receptor beta chains presented below share a single source sample, sequenced in a study of graft-versus-host responses after intestinal transplantation (dated by TCRdb to 2020 to 2022). Sample time point, as interpreted from the label and publication: cells obtained before transplantation from donor or recipient. No antigen has been assigned to these receptors. Receptors were amplified or captured by the immunoSEQ multiplex PCR assay. This is the immuneACCESS table as TCRdb keeps it, with only in-frame sequences that have V and J called. A part of the clones is gone; compared with another copy, unresolved V genes explain less than half, and the rest is unexplained. The sample table shows 84,000 or so clones, and 87% are seen once. The ten largest clones capture 8% of the sample. The input for sequencing was unstimulated CD8+ T cells sorted from spleen or lymph node cells, taken before transplant. The receptors shown here come from a human donor who was the organ donor for an intestinal transplant.

This clone was seen more than once but under ten times. The rearrangement uses TRBV29-1 and TRBJ1-1; D is uncertain. The length of the CDR3 is 11 residues. Trimming stripped 6 bases from V and 1 base from J, with 6 bases between. Germline-derived CDR1 and CDR2 are SQVTM and ANQGSEA. CDR3 in DNA: TGCAGCGTATTGGAGAACACTGAAGCTTTCTTT. Its protein is CSVLENTEAFF.

This clone was observed a handful of times. V is TRBV2 and J is TRBJ2-7; D possibly matches TRBD1 or TRBD2 (5 bases each). CDR3 length: 14 residues. V was cut by 6 bases and J by 3 bases, with 15 bases left in between. Germline CDR1 SNHLY, CDR2 FYNNEI. The CDR3 is CASSPPGAGYEQYF. The CDR3 coding sequence is TGTGCCAGCAGCCCACCCGGGGCTGGCTACGAGCAGTACTTC.

The gene calls are TRBV28 and TRBJ1-5; the D gene is possibly TRBD1 (5 bases). V lost 5 bases and J lost 5, with 13 bases in between. The germline V gene has CDR1 MDHEN and CDR2 SYDVKM. The CDR3 covers 14 residues. The CDR3 here is CASSLAGGYQPQHF. The CDR3 nucleotides read TGTGCCAGCAGTCTGGCGGGGGGGTATCAGCCCCAGCATTTT. The full variable domain, rest sourced from reference TRBV28 and TRBJ1-5, is DVKVTQSSRYLVKRTGEKVFLECVQDMDHENMFWYRQDPGLGLRLIYFSYDVKMKEKGDIPEGYSVSREKKERFSLILESASTNQTSMYLCASSLAGGYQPQHFGDGTRLSIL.

Of note for this clone: The sample contains more than one DNA sequence encoding this CDR3. This chain uses TRBV5-1 with TRBJ1-1, with unresolved D. Germline CDR1 is SGHRS and CDR2 is YFSETQ. V dropped 5 bases and J dropped 4 bases, with 3 bases sitting between them. CDR3 length: 10 residues. CDR3 DNA sequence: TGCGCCAGCAGAGGCACTGAAGCTTTCTTT. Protein product: CASRGTEAFF.

The J gene is TRBJ2-7, the V gene TRBV9; tentative D call: TRBD2 (6 bases). Germline V lookup: CDR1 SGDLS, CDR2 YYNGEE. The CDR3 is made up of 16 amino acids. Trimming removed 0 bases from V and 2 bases from J, with 15 bases in between. CDR3: CASSVAGGVDAYEQYF. The DNA for the CDR3 is TGTGCCAGCAGCGTAGCTGGAGGGGTTGATGCCTACGAGCAGTACTTC.

The rearrangement uses TRBV30 and TRBJ2-1; 11 bases match TRBD2. V trimming: 3 bases; J trimming: 2 bases; junction bases outside the gene matches: 6. The CDR3 contains 16 residues. Germline lookup yields CDR1 GTSNPN and CDR2 SVGIG (reference sequence). The CDR3 loop is CAWRTTSGATYNEQFF. CDR3 in DNA: TGTGCCTGGAGGACGACTAGCGGGGCTACCTACAATGAGCAGTTCTTC.

The V call is TRBV19, the J call TRBJ1-4, with 10 nucleotides matching TRBD1. This CDR3 region has 16 residues. V was pared by 3 bases and J by 9 bases, with 10 bases of the junction left unmatched. Germline CDR1 and CDR2: LNHDA and SQIVND (reference sequence). CDR3 residues: CASSIATGGLMKKLFF. The CDR3, as DNA: TGTGCCAGTAGTATTGCGACAGGGGGCTTGATGAAAAAACTGTTTTTT.

This clone is a singleton in its sample. The J gene is TRBJ1-5, the V gene TRBV5-5; D remains ambiguous. V lost 4 bases and J 5 bases, leaving 10 bases between the germline ends. The CDR3 length is 13 residues. In germline, CDR1 is SGHKS, CDR2 YYEKEE (reference sequence). The chain's CDR3 is CASSLVAYQPQHF. CDR3 sequence (DNA): TGTGCCAGCAGCCTCGTTGCCTATCAGCCCCAGCATTTT. Full variable domain (outside the CDR3, taken from reference TRBV5-5 and TRBJ1-5): DAGVTQSPTHLIKTRGQQVTLRCSPISGHKSVSWYQQVLGQGPQFIFQYYEKEERGRGNFPDRFSARQFPNYSSELNVNALLLGDSALYLCASSLVAYQPQHFGDGTRLSIL.

The rearrangement joins TRBV7-6 to TRBJ2-1; 7 positions agree with TRBD2. This CDR3 has 15 amino acids. With 4 bases clipped from V and 1 base from J, the junction kept 4 bases outside the gene matches. The germline CDR1 and CDR2 sequences are SGHVS and FNYEAQ. DNA for the CDR3: TGTGCCAGCAGCTATAGCGGGTCGTCCTACAATGAGCAGTTCTTC. It codes for CASSYSGSSYNEQFF. The variable domain in full, completed from reference TRBV7-6 and TRBJ2-1, reads GAGVSQSPRYKVTKRGQDVALRCDPISGHVSLYWYRQALGQGPEFLTYFNYEAQQDKSGLPNDRFSAERPEGSISTLTIQRTEQRDSAMYRCASSYSGSSYNEQFFGPGTRLTVL.

The chain is built from TRBV4-1 and TRBJ2-7, with a possible D match to TRBD2 (7 bases). The CDR3 extends over 13 amino acids. Germline V lookup: CDR1 MGHRA, CDR2 YSYEKL. Trimming took off 4 bases at V and 2 bases at J, with 9 bases between the two ends. The CDR3 reads CASSPRGPYEQYF. Written as DNA, the CDR3 is TGCGCCAGCAGCCCGCGGGGGCCCTACGAGCAGTACTTC.

The sample holds a few counts of this clone. The rearrangement links TRBV6-1 to TRBJ1-4; D gene ambiguous. Germline CDR1 reads MNHNS; CDR2 reads SASEGT. The CDR3 is made up of 14 amino acids. V was cut by 10 bases and J by 0 bases, with 12 bases left in between. CDR3 region: CAIFSSATNEKLFF. CDR3 in DNA: TGTGCCATCTTTTCTAGTGCAACTAATGAAAAACTGTTTTTT.

The V and J genes are TRBV27 and TRBJ1-2, with 9 bases fitting TRBD1. Germline loops: CDR1 MNHEY, CDR2 SMNVEV (reference sequence). This CDR3 spans 15 amino acids. Trimming took 4 bases from V and 2 from J; bases not matched to a gene: 5. The CDR3 here is CASSSGTGTNYGYTF. CDR3 bases: TGTGCCAGCAGTTCGGGGACAGGGACAAACTATGGCTACACCTTC.

The rearrangement links TRBV29-1 to TRBJ2-3, with TRBD2 identical over 7 bases. CDR1 and CDR2 from the germline V gene are SQVTM and ANQGSEA. The CDR3 length is 12 residues. Germline trimming cut 8 bases from V and 3 bases from J; bases unmatched to any gene: 5. CDR3 amino acids: CSIGEGTDTQYF. The CDR3 nucleotides are TGCAGCATCGGGGAGGGGACAGATACGCAGTATTTT.

This chain links TRBV5-5 with TRBJ1-2, with no clear D. Deletions cut 2 bases from V and 4 bases from J, with 15 bases between. Germline V lookup: CDR1 SGHKS, CDR2 YYEKEE (reference sequence). The CDR3 runs 15 residues. CDR3 region: CASSFFHARGYGYTF. In nucleotides, the CDR3 is TGTGCCAGCAGCTTTTTCCACGCGCGGGGCTATGGCTACACCTTC.

The chain recombines TRBV9 with TRBJ1-1; possibly TRBD1 for D (6 bases). Germline V gene lookup returns CDR1 SGDLS and CDR2 YYNGEE. The CDR3 has 14 amino acids. V was cut by 4 bases and J by 5 bases, with 15 bases left in between. CDR3 amino acids: CASSPTGPGTEAFF. The CDR3 bases are TGTGCCAGCAGCCCGACAGGCCCGGGAACTGAAGCTTTCTTT.

The V gene is TRBV6-5, the J gene TRBJ2-1; 9 bases are a match to TRBD1. Germline values: CDR1 MNHEY, CDR2 SVGAGI. V lost 5 bases and J lost 10; bases outside the gene matches: 6. This CDR3 spans 13 amino acids. The CDR3 spells CASSPGTGREQFF. The CDR3 DNA is TGTGCCAGCAGTCCCGGGACAGGGAGGGAGCAGTTCTTC.